These T cell receptor beta chains were read from a single sample in a study of CD8 T cells in ankylosing spondylitis. TCRdb recomputed calls from the 5' RACE reads with MiXCR, one row per CDR3 protein. The sample holds 700,000 or so distinct CDR3 sequences, roughly 19% seen once. The sequenced material came from blood, either unsorted or a sorted T cell fraction (not recorded which). The receptors were gathered from a male donor with ankylosing spondylitis. CDR3s include the opening cysteine and the closing phenylalanine or tryptophan. D genes are given only for firm matches. Size tells how often a clone was seen (once, few, many) or the class of an expanded clone, and some rows leave it out.

abundance	len	v_gene	j_gene	d_gene	CDR3aa	CDR3nt
few	13	TRBV15	TRBJ2-5	.	CATSRQGKETQYF	TGTGCCACCAGCAGACAGGGGAAAGAGACCCAGTACTTC
many	13	TRBV10-3	TRBJ2-3	.	CAISEGVPDTQYF	TGTGCCATCAGTGAAGGGGTTCCAGATACGCAGTATTTT
few	15	TRBV5-1	TRBJ1-2	.	CASSYRTTNTYGYTF	TGCGCCAGCAGCTACCGGACCACAAATACCTATGGCTACACCTTC
many	12	TRBV5-1	TRBJ2-1	TRBD1	CASSSDRVVQFF	TGCGCCAGCAGCTCCGACAGGGTTGTGCAGTTCTTC
.	16	TRBV4-3	TRBJ2-1	TRBD2	CASSHRPGTSGDEQFF	TGCGCCAGCAGCCACCGTCCCGGGACTAGTGGCGATGAGCAGTTCTTC
.	18	TRBV12-3/TRBV12-4	TRBJ1-2	TRBD1	CACSLGWTGEGVGYGYTF	TGTGCCTGCAGCCTAGGGTGGACAGGGGAGGGGGTGGGCTATGGCTACACCTTC
few	12	TRBV20-1	TRBJ2-3	TRBD2	CSVMGLAGDQYF	TGCAGTGTTATGGGACTAGCGGGAGATCAGTATTTT
.	15	TRBV6-1	TRBJ1-5	.	CASTPRWDGNQPQHF	TGTGCCAGCACCCCCCGGTGGGATGGCAATCAGCCCCAGCATTTT
few	14	TRBV7-9	TRBJ2-7	.	CASSFGTPPYEQYF	TGTGCCAGCAGCTTCGGGACACCACCTTACGAGCAGTACTTC
few	15	TRBV7-9	TRBJ2-1	.	CASSLAPTTNNEQFF	TGTGCCAGCAGCTTAGCCCCCACAACTAACAATGAGCAGTTCTTC
.	16	TRBV4-3	TRBJ1-4	TRBD1	CASSQVYDRVREKLFF	TGCGCCAGCAGCCAAGTATACGACAGGGTGAGAGAAAAACTGTTTTTT
.	12	TRBV5-1	TRBJ2-1	.	CASSLLSGEQFF	TGCGCCAGCAGCTTGCTCTCAGGTGAGCAGTTCTTC
.	13	TRBV30	TRBJ1-1	.	CAWSAAYGTEAFF	TGTGCCTGGAGTGCCGCCTATGGCACTGAAGCTTTCTTT
few	15	TRBV18	TRBJ1-1	.	CASSPPSGRNTEAFF	TGTGCCAGCTCACCACCCTCAGGGAGGAACACTGAAGCTTTCTTT
few	16	TRBV18	TRBJ1-5	TRBD1	CASSPPGQGGDQPQHF	TGTGCCAGCTCACCACCGGGACAGGGGGGCGATCAGCCCCAGCATTTT
.	15	TRBV10-3	TRBJ2-7	.	CAISEGKAGTYEQYF	TGTGCCATCAGTGAGGGGAAGGCCGGGACCTACGAGCAGTACTTC
few	14	TRBV9	TRBJ1-6	TRBD1	CASSVEGGGSPLHF	TGTGCCAGCAGCGTAGAAGGGGGCGGGTCACCCCTCCACTTT